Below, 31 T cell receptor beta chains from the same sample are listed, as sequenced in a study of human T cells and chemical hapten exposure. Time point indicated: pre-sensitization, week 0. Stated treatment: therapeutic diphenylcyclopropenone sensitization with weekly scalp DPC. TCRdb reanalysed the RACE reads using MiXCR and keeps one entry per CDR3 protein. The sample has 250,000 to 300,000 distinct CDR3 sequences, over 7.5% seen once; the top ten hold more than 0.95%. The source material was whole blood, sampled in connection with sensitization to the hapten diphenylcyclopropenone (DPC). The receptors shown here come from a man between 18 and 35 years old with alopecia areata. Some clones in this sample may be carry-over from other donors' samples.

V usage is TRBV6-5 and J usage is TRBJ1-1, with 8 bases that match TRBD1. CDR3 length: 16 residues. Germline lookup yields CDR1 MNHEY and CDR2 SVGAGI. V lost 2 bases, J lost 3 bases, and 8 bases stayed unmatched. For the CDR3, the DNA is TGTGCCAGCAGTTACGGGCGACAGGGGCGATACACTGAAGCTTTCTTT. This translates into CASSYGRQGRYTEAFF.

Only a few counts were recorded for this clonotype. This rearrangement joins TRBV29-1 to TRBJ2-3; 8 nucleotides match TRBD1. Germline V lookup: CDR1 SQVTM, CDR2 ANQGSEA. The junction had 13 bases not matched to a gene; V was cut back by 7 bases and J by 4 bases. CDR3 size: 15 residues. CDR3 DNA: TGCAGCGGGGGCTCAAAGACAGGGGCATCAGATACGCAGTATTTT. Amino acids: CSGGSKTGASDTQYF.

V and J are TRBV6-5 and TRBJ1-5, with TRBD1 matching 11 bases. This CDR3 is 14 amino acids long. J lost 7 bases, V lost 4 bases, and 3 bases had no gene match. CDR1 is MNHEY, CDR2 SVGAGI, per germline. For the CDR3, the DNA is TGTGCCAGCAGTTGGGGACAGGGGGAACAGCCCCAGCATTTT. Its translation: CASSWGQGEQPQHF.

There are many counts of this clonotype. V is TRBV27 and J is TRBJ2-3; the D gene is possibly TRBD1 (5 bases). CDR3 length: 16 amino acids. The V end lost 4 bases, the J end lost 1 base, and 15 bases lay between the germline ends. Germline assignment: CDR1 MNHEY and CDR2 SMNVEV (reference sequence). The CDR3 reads CASSSVGVSGTDTQYF. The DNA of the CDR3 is TGTGCCAGCAGTTCAGTAGGGGTATCGGGCACAGATACGCAGTATTTT.

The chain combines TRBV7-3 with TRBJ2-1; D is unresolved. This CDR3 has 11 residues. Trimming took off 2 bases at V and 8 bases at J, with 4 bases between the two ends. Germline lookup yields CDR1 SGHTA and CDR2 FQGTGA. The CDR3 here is CASSLADEQFF. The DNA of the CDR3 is TGTGCCAGCAGCTTAGCGGATGAGCAGTTCTTC.

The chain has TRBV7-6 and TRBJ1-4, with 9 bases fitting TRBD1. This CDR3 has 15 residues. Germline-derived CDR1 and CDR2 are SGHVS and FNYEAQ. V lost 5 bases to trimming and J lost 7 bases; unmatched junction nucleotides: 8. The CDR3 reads CASSPRDRAPEKLFF. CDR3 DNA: TGTGCCAGCAGCCCGCGGGACAGGGCTCCTGAAAAACTGTTTTTT.

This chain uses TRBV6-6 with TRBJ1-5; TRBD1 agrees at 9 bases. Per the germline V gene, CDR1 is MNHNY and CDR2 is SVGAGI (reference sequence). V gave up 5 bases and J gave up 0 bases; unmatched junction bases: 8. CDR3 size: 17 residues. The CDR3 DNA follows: TGTGCCAGCAGTCCGGGGACAGGGTGGGATAGCAATCAGCCCCAGCATTTT. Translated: CASSPGTGWDSNQPQHF.

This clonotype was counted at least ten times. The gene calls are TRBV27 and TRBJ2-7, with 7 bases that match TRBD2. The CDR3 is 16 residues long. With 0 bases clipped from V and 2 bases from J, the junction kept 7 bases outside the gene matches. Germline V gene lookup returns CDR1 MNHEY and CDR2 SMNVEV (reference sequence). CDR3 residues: CASSLSAGTPPYEQYV. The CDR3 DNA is TGTGCCAGCAGTTTATCAGCGGGAACACCTCCCTACGAGCAGTACGTC.

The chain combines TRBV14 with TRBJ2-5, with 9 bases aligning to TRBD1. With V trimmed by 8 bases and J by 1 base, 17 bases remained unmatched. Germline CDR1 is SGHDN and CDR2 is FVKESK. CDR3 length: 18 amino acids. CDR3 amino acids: CASGAVALQGATQETQYF. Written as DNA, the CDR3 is TGTGCCAGCGGTGCCGTCGCCCTACAGGGGGCGACCCAAGAGACCCAGTACTTC.

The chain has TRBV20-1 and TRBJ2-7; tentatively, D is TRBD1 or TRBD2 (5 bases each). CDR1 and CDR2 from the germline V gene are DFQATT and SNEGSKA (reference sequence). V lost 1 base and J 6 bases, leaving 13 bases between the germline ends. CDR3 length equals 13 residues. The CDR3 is CSARAEGSREQYV. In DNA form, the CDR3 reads TGCAGTGCTAGAGCCGAGGGGTCGCGCGAGCAGTACGTC.

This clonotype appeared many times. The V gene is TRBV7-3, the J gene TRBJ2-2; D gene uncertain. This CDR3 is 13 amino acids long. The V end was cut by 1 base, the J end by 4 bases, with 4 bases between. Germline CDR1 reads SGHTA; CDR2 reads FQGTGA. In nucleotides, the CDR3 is TGTGCCAGCAGCTTAATACGCACCGGGGAGCTGTTTTTT. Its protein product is CASSLIRTGELFF.

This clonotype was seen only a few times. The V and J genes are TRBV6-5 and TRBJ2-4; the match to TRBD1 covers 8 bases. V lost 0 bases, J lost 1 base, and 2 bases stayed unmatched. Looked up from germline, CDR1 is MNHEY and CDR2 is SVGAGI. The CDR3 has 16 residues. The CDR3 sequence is CASSYSRGLAKNIQYF. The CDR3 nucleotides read TGTGCCAGCAGTTACTCCAGGGGGCTTGCCAAAAACATTCAGTACTTC.

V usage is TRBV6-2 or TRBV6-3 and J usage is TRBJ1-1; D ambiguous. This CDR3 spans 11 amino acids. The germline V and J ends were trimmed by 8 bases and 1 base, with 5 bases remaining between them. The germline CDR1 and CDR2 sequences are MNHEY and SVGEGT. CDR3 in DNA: TGTGCCAGCGCGGAGAACACTGAAGCTTTCTTT. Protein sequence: CASAENTEAFF.

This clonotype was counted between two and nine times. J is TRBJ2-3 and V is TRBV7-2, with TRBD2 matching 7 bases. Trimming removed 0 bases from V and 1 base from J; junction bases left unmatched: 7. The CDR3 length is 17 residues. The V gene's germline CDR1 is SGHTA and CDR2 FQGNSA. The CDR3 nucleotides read TGTGCCAGCAGCTTAGCCCTTCGGAGCGGGGGCACAGATACGCAGTATTTT. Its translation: CASSLALRSGGTDTQYF.

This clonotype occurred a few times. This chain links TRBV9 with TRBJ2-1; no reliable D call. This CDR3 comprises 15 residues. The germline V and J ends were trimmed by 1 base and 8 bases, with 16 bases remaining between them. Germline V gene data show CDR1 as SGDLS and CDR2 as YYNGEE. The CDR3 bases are TGTGCCAGCAGCGTACAAGGGTCCATTAGGGATGAGCAGTTCTTC. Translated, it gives CASSVQGSIRDEQFF.

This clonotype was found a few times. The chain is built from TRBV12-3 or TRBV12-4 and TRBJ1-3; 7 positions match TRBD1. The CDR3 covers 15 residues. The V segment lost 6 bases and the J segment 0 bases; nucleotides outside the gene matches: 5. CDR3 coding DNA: TGTGCCAGCAGGGACAGGCAGATCTCTGGAAACACCATATATTTT. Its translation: CASRDRQISGNTIYF.

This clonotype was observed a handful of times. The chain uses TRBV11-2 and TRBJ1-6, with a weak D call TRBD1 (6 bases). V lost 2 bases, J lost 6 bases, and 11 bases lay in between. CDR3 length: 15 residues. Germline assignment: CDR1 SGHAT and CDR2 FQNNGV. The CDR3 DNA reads TGTGCCAGCAGCTTAATAGGGGGGCTTAATTCACCCCTCCACTTT. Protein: CASSLIGGLNSPLHF.

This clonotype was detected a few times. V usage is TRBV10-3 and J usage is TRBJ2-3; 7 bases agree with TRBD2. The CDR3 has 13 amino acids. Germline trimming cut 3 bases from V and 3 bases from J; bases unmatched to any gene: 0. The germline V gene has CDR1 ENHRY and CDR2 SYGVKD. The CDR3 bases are TGTGCCATCAGTGACGGGAGGACAGATACGCAGTATTTT. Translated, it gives CAISDGRTDTQYF.

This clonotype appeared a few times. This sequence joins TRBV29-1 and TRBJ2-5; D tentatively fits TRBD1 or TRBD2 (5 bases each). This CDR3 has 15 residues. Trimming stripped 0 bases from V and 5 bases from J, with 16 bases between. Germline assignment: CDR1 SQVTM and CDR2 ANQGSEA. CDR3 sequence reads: CSVEDQGEVGETQYF. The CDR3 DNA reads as TGCAGCGTTGAAGATCAGGGAGAGGTCGGGGAGACCCAGTACTTC.

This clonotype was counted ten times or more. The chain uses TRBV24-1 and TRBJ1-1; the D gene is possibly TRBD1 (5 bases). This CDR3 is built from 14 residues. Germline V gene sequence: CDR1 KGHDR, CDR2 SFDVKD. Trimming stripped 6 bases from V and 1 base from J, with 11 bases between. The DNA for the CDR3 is TGTGCCACCAGTTTCCAGGGAGGGAACACTGAAGCTTTCTTT. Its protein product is CATSFQGGNTEAFF.

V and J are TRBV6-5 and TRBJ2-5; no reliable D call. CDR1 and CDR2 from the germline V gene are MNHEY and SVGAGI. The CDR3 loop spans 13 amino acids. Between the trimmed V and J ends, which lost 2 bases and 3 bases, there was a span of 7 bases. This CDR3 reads CASSYNREETQYF. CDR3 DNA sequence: TGTGCCAGCAGTTACAACAGAGAAGAGACCCAGTACTTC.

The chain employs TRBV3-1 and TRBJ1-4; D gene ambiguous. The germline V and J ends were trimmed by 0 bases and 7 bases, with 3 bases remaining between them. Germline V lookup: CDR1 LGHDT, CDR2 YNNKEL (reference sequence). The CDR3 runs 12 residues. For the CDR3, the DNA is TGTGCCAGCAGCCAAGACCCTGAAAAACTGTTTTTT. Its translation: CASSQDPEKLFF.

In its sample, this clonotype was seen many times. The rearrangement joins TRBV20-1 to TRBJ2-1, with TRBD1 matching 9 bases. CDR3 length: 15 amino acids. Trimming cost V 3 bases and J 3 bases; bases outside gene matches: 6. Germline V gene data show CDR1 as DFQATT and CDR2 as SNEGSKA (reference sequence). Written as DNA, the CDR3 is TGCAGTGCTAGTACCGGGACAGGGCACTACAATGAGCAGTTCTTC. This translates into CSASTGTGHYNEQFF.

The CDR3 is CSASWTGGLNTEAFF. The CDR3 nucleotides read TGCAGTGCTAGCTGGACAGGGGGCCTGAACACTGAAGCTTTCTTT. V and J are TRBV20-1 and TRBJ1-1; 11 bases line up with TRBD1. This CDR3 region has 15 residues. Germline values: CDR1 DFQATT, CDR2 SNEGSKA (reference sequence). V shed 3 bases, J shed 0 bases, and the junction held 3 bases outside the gene matches.

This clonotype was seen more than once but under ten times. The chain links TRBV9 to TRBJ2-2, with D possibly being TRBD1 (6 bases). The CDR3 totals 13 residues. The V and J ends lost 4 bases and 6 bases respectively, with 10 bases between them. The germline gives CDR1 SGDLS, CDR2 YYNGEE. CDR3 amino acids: CASSNRDAGELFF. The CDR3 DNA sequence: TGTGCCAGCAGCAACAGGGATGCCGGGGAGCTGTTTTTT. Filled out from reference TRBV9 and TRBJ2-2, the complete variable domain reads DSGVTQTPKHLITATGQRVTLRCSPRSGDLSVYWYQQSLDQGLQFLIQYYNGEERAKGNILERFSAQQFPDLHSELNLSSLELGDSALYFCASSNRDAGELFFGEGSRLTVL.

For the CDR3, the DNA is TGTGCCAGCAGCTTAGTCTGGGACGGTGGTAATGAAAAACTGTTTTTT. Translated: CASSLVWDGGNEKLFF. This chain joins TRBV7-9 and TRBJ1-4; possibly TRBD1 for D (5 bases). CDR3 length equals 16 residues. Germline CDR1 and CDR2: SEHNR and FQNEAQ (reference sequence). V was shortened by 1 base and J by 4 bases, with 13 bases between the two germline ends.

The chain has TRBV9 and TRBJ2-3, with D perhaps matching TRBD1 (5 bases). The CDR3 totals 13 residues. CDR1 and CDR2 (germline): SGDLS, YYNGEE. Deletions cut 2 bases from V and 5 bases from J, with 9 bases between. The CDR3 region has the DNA TGTGCCAGCAGCGTGGCAGGGTTAGATACGCAGTATTTT. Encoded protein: CASSVAGLDTQYF.

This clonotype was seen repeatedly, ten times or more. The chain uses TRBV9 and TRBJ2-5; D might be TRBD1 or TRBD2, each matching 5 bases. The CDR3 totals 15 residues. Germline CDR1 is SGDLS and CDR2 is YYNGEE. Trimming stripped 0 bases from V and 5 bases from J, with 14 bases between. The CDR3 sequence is CASSVGPRAGETQYF. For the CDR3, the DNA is TGTGCCAGCAGCGTAGGGCCGAGGGCAGGGGAGACCCAGTACTTC.

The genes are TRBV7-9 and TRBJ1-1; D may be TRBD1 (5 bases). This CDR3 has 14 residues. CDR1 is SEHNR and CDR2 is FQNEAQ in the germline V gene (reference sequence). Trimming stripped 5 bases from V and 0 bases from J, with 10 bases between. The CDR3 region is CASSRTPLNTEAFF. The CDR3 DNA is TGTGCCAGCAGCCGGACACCCTTGAACACTGAAGCTTTCTTT.

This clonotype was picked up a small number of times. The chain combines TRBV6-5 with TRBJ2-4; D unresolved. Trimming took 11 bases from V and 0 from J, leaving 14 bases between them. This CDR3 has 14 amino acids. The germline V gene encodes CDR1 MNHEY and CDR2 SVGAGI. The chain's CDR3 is CAAGESLAKNIQYF. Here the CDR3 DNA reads TGTGCCGCCGGAGAAAGCCTAGCCAAAAACATTCAGTACTTC.

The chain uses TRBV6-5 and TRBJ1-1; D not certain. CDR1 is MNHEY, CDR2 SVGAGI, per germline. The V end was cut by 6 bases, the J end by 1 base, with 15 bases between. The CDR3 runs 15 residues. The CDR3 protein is CASRFDTAPNTEAFF. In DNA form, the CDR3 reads TGTGCCAGCAGATTTGATACAGCCCCGAACACTGAAGCTTTCTTT.